These 3 T cell receptor beta chains were all obtained from the same sample, sequenced in a study of regulatory T cells in long-lasting Graves disease (dated by TCRdb to about 2021). Library generation was performed with multiplex PCR. Instrument on record: Illumina HiSeq 4000. iRepertoire HTBI primers and Arm-PCR amplification of CDR3 regions were used to construct TCR beta libraries. TCRdb reanalyzed the raw reads on its own, using fastp at Q25 for trimming and MiXCR for clone calling, and kept in-frame beta chains. Each entry merges the rows of one CDR3 protein and shows their most common DNA and genes. In all, the sample holds roughly 440,000 distinct CDR3 sequences, and about 16% of those were seen once. About 23% of the sample goes to the ten largest clones. What this sample's time point label stands for: newly diagnosed GD, antithyroid drugs for less than 3 months. For both TCR sequencing and RNA sequencing, RNA was extracted from PBMCs using TRIzol.

These records were also assigned to another study, of T cells in Graves' hyperthyroidism and ophthalmopathy.

This sample comprised peripheral blood mononuclear cells (PBMCs), obtained at new diagnosis, from a patient treated with antithyroid drugs. These TCRs come from a woman between 18 and 30 years old with Graves disease. Donor details come from another sample of the same person, matched by shared clones.

This clonotype was found a few times. This sequence joins TRBV29-1 and TRBJ2-7; 8 nucleotides align to TRBD2. V gave up 4 bases and J gave up 7 bases; unmatched junction bases: 3. This CDR3 comprises 11 residues. CDR1 is SQVTM, CDR2 ANQGSEA, per germline. The DNA of the CDR3 is TGCAGCGTTGTCGGGGGGGGGGAGCAGTACTTC. Amino acids: CSVVGGGEQYF.

This clonotype has ten or more counts. CDR3 protein: CASSLRGLGQRGYEQYF. The CDR3 DNA sequence: TGTGCCAGCAGTTTAAGAGGGTTAGGACAACGGGGGTACGAGCAGTACTTC. V gene TRBV12-3 or TRBV12-4 combines with J gene TRBJ2-7; weak D call: TRBD2 (6 bases). Trimming stripped 2 bases from V and 4 bases from J, with 21 bases between. CDR3 size: 17 residues.

This clonotype showed up many times. This chain uses TRBV12-3 or TRBV12-4 with TRBJ2-7; possibly TRBD1 for D (6 bases). This CDR3 contains 13 residues. V shed 6 bases and J shed 3 bases, with 12 bases lying between them. The CDR3 bases are TGTGCCAGCAGGGAACAGGGTGGCTACGAGCAGTACTTC. This gives the protein CASREQGGYEQYF.